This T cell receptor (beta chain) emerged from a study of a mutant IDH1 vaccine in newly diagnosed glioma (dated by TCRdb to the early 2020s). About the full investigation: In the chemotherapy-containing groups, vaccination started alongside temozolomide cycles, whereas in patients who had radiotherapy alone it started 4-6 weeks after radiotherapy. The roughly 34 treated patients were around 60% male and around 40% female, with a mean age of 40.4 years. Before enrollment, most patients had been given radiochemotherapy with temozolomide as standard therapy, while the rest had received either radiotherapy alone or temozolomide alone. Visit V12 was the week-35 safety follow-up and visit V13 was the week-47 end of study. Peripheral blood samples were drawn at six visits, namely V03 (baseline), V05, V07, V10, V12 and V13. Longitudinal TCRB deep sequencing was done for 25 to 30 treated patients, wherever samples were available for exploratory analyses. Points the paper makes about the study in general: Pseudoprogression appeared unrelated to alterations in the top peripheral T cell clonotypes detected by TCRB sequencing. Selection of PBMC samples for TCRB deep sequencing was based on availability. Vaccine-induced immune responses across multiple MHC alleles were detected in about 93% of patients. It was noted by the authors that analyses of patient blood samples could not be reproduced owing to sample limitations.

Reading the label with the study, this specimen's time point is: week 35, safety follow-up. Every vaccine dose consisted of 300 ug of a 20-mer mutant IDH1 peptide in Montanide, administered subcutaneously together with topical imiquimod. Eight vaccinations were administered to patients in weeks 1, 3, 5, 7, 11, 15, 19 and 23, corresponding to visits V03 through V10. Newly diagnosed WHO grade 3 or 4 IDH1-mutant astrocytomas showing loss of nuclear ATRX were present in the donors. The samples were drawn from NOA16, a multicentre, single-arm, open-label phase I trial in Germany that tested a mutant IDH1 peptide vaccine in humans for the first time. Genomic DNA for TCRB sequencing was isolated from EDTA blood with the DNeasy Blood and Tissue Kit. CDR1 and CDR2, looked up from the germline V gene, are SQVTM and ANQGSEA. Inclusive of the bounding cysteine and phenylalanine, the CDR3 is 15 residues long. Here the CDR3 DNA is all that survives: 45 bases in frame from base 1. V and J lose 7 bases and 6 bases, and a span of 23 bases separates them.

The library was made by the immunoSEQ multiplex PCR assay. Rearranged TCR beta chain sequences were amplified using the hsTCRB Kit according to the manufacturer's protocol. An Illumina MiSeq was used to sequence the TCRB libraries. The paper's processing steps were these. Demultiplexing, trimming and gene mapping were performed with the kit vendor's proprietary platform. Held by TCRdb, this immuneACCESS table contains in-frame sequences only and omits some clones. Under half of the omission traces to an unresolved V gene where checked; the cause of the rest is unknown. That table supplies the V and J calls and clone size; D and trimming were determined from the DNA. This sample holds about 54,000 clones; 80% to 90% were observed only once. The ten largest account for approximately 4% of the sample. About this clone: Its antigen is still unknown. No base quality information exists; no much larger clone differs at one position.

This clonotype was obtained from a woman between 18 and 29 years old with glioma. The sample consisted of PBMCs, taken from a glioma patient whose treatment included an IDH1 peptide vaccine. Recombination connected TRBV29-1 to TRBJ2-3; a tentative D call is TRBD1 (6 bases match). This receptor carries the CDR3 CSAGLYRDTPDTQYF. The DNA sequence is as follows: TGCAGCGCCGGCTTGTATAGGGACACCCCCGATACGCAGTATTTT.